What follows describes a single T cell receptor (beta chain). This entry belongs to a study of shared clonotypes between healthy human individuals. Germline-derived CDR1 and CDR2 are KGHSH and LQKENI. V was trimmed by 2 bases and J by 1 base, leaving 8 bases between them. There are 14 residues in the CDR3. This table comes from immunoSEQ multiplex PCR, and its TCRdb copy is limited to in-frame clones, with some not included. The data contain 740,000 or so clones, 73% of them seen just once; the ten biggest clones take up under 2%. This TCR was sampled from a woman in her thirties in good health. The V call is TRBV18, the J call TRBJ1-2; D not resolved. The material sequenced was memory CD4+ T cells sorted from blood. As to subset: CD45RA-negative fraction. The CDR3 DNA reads TGTGCCAGCTCACCAAGTGCAGTTAACTATGGCTACACCTTC. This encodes CASSPSAVNYGYTF. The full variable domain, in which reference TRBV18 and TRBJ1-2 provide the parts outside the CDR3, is NAGVMQNPRHLVRRRGQEARLRCSPMKGHSHVYWYRQLPEEGLKFMVYLQKENIIDESGMPKERFSAEFPKEGPSILRIQQVVRGDSAAYFCASSPSAVNYGYTFGSGTRLTVV.